This is a list of T cell receptor beta chains from one sample in a study of blood T cell repertoires in COVID-19. TCRdb's copy holds only in-frame clones and misses some; the assay was immunoSEQ multiplex PCR. The sample records more than 150,000 clones, around 86% being singletons. Source material: peripheral blood. These receptors originate from a man in his 60s with COVID-19, enrolled during active disease. Each CDR3 is given with its conserved first and last residue. Fields, in order: clone size, V gene, D gene, J gene, CDR3 DNA, CDR3 protein. The D gene is left open where the match is weak. Size values are once, few and many counts, or a class for expanded clones, and some rows have none.

size: -
V: TRBV6-5
D: -
J: TRBJ2-5
DNA: TGTGCCAGCAGTTACTCGGCAGGGTTAGGGGAGACCCAGTACTTC
CDR3: CASSYSAGLGETQYF

size: few
V: TRBV6-7
D: TRBD1
J: TRBJ1-2
DNA: TGTGCCAGCAGAAACCAGACAGGGTTATTAAGTGGCTACACCTTC
CDR3: CASRNQTGLLSGYTF

size: -
V: TRBV7-8
D: -
J: TRBJ1-4
DNA: TGTGCCAGCAGCTTTACGAGGACAGCAACTAATGAAAAACTGTTTTTT
CDR3: CASSFTRTATNEKLFF

size: -
V: TRBV2
D: TRBD1
J: TRBJ1-5
DNA: TGTGCCAGCAGTGCTACAGGGGAAGAGAATCAGCCCCAGCATTTT
CDR3: CASSATGEENQPQHF

size: -
V: TRBV18
D: TRBD1
J: TRBJ2-2
DNA: TGTGCCAGCTCACCAGTTTCACAGGGGGCGTCCGGGGAGCTGTTTTTT
CDR3: CASSPVSQGASGELFF

size: -
V: TRBV7-2
D: -
J: TRBJ2-7
DNA: TGTGCCAGCAGCCCGAACCCGGACAGATCCTACGAGCAGTACTTC
CDR3: CASSPNPDRSYEQYF

size: -
V: TRBV11-2
D: -
J: TRBJ2-5
DNA: TGTGCCAGCAGCTTCATCGGGGGACGACTCGGCGGAGAGACCCAGTACTTC
CDR3: CASSFIGGRLGGETQYF

size: -
V: TRBV27
D: -
J: TRBJ1-3
DNA: TGTGCCAGCAGGCAACAGGGTTTGACTGGAAACACCATATATTTT
CDR3: CASRQQGLTGNTIYF

size: -
V: TRBV6-6
D: -
J: TRBJ1-4
DNA: TGTGCCAGCAGCCAAGGACAGCCAGCAACTAATGAAAAACTGTTTTTT
CDR3: CASSQGQPATNEKLFF

size: -
V: TRBV19
D: -
J: TRBJ2-7
DNA: TGTGCCAGTAGTACCATTGGGCGGGACCGCGGATCCTACGAGCAGTACTTC
CDR3: CASSTIGRDRGSYEQYF

size: -
V: TRBV11-3
D: -
J: TRBJ2-7
DNA: TGTGCCAGCAGCTTACGCTACGAGCAGTACTTC
CDR3: CASSLRYEQYF